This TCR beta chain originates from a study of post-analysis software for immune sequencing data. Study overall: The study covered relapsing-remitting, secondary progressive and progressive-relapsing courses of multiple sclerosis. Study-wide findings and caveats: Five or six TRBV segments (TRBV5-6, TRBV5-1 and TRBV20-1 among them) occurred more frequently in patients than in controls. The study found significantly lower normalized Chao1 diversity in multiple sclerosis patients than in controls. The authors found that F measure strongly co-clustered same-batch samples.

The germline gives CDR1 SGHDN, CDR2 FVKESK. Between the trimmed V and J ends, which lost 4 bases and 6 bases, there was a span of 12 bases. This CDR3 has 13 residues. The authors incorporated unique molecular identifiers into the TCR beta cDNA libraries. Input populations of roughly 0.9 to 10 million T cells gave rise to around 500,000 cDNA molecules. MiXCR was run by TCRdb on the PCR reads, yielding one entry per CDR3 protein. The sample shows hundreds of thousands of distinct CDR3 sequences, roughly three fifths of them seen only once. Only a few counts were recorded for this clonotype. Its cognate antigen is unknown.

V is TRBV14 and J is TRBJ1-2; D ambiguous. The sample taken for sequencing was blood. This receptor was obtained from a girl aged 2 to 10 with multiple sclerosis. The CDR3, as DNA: TGTGCCAGCAGCCCCCGGACGGCTGATGGCTACACCTTC. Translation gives CASSPRTADGYTF.